Listed here are 9 T cell receptor beta chains from one sample, sequenced in a study of sequential checkpoint blockade in melanoma. Documented treatment: randomized to nivolumab then ipilimumab (arm A) or the reverse (arm B). Measured with immunoSEQ multiplex PCR; TCRdb has only the in-frame clones, and not every one. The table records 35,000 to 45,000 clones, around nine tenths of them present only once. The material sequenced was CD8+ T cells sorted from blood (inferred from file names), taken from a patient given nivolumab and ipilimumab in sequence. The receptor source for this set is a human donor with melanoma.

The rearrangement links TRBV4-1 to TRBJ2-7, with a tentative D call TRBD2 (6 bases). This CDR3 is 15 amino acids long. Germline V lookup: CDR1 MGHRA, CDR2 YSYEKL. V lost 1 base and J 3 bases, leaving 13 bases between the germline ends. CDR3 nucleotide sequence: TGCGCCAGCAGCCAAGGGGTACGGGAGTTCTACGAGCAGTACTTC. This translates into CASSQGVREFYEQYF.

The rearrangement links TRBV10-1 to TRBJ2-2, with TRBD2 matching over 8 bases. The V segment lost 2 bases and the J segment 1 base; nucleotides outside the gene matches: 0. The CDR3 loop spans 15 amino acids. Per germline, CDR1 WNHNN and CDR2 SYGVQD (reference sequence). Here the CDR3 reads CASSETSGNTGELFF. For the CDR3, the DNA is TGCGCCAGCAGTGAGACTAGCGGGAACACCGGGGAGCTGTTTTTT.

This clone was seen more than once but under ten times. This sequence joins TRBV4-3 and TRBJ2-3; TRBD2 agrees at 12 bases. CDR3 length: 16 amino acids. After removal of 5 bases from V and 6 bases from J, the junction contained 9 bases not matched to a gene. In germline, CDR1 is LGHNA, CDR2 YSLEER. The DNA for the CDR3 is TGCGCCAGCAGCGCACGACTAGCGGGGGATGTGGATACGCAGTATTTT. This gives the protein CASSARLAGDVDTQYF.

This clone came up once. V usage is TRBV2 and J usage is TRBJ2-7; TRBD2 agrees at 7 bases. With V trimmed by 2 bases and J by 4 bases, 8 bases remained unmatched. In germline, CDR1 is SNHLY, CDR2 FYNNEI. CDR3 length: 15 residues. The chain's CDR3 is CASSELSGKLYEQYV. CDR3 sequence (DNA): TGTGCCAGCAGTGAACTAAGCGGGAAACTATACGAGCAGTACGTC.

This clone was recorded a few times. The chain recombines TRBV9 with TRBJ2-2, with D perhaps TRBD1 (5 bases). Germline CDR1 and CDR2: SGDLS and YYNGEE. Trimming pared 2 bases from V and 5 bases from J, leaving 7 bases between. CDR3 length: 13 residues. The CDR3: CASSVAGTGELFF. Written as DNA, the CDR3 is TGTGCCAGCAGCGTCGCAGGGACCGGGGAGCTGTTTTTT.

The chain couples TRBV28 to TRBJ2-1; TRBD2 matches at 7 bases. Losses at the gene ends were 7 bases for V and 4 bases for J; bases not matched to a gene: 7. The CDR3 is 14 amino acids. Germline CDR1 MDHEN, CDR2 SYDVKM. CDR3 protein: CASTLGLPYNEQFF. CDR3 DNA sequence: TGTGCCAGCACCCTGGGACTACCTTACAATGAGCAGTTCTTC.

CDR3 sequence (DNA): TGCGCCAGCAGCCAAGATCAAGGGGGCTACGAGCAGTACTTC. This sequence encodes CASSQDQGGYEQYF. The chain carries TRBV4-1 and TRBJ2-7; tentatively, D is TRBD1 (6 bases). The CDR3 runs 14 residues. CDR1 MGHRA and CDR2 YSYEKL come from the germline V gene. The V end lost 0 bases, the J end lost 3 bases, and 9 bases lay between the germline ends.

The rearrangement joins TRBV5-5 to TRBJ2-1, with a possible D match to TRBD1 (7 bases). Germline CDR1 and CDR2: SGHKS and YYEKEE (reference sequence). The ends were cut back, 3 bases at V and 10 bases at J, with 20 bases in the middle. CDR3 length: 15 residues. The CDR3 loop is CASSSTTGTFWEQFF. CDR3 nucleotides: TGTGCCAGCAGCTCCACGACAGGGACTTTTTGGGAGCAGTTCTTC.

The rearrangement uses TRBV27 and TRBJ2-5; 9 nucleotides match TRBD1. In germline, CDR1 is MNHEY, CDR2 SMNVEV (reference sequence). V was clipped by 1 base and J by 3 bases; unmatched bases: 9. This CDR3 comprises 17 residues. Here the CDR3 DNA reads TGTGCCAGCAGTTTATTAGGCGGGACAGGGATGGAAGAGACCCAGTACTTC. Protein sequence: CASSLLGGTGMEETQYF.